These T cell receptor beta chains were read from a single sample in a study of cytomegalovirus exposure and HLA in healthy donors. Some clones are missing from TCRdb's copy, which holds only in-frame ones; the method was immunoSEQ multiplex PCR. The sample yields more than 150,000 clones, around 83% seen once. The sequenced material came from PBMCs. The receptors derive from a young woman in good health and CMV-seronegative. Both conserved end residues are part of each CDR3. A D gene is named only where the DNA matches it firmly. Rows may omit the clone size; those that give it use once, few, many or a size class.

d_call	clone_size	j_call	v_call	cdr3_nt	cdr3_aa
TRBD1	.	TRBJ1-1	TRBV28	TGTGCCAGCAGTACACGACAGGGATGGGTCACTGAAGCTTTCTTT	CASSTRQGWVTEAFF
TRBD1	.	TRBJ1-2	TRBV27	TGTGCCAGCAGTTTATCAGGGGGCACAGGCCCAGGCTACACCTTC	CASSLSGGTGPGYTF
TRBD1	.	TRBJ2-5	TRBV7-9	TGTGCCAGCAGCTTAGGTCCCGGGACAGAAGAGACCCAGTACTTC	CASSLGPGTEETQYF
.	.	TRBJ1-1	TRBV5-5	TGTGCCAGCAGCTTGTCCTGGGGGGGAAACACTGAAGCTTTCTTT	CASSLSWGGNTEAFF
TRBD1	.	TRBJ1-1	TRBV6-1	TGTGCCAGCAGTGAAGGGACAGGGGGCGTGAACACTGAAGCTTTCTTT	CASSEGTGGVNTEAFF
TRBD1	.	TRBJ1-4	TRBV13	TGTGCCAGCAGCCCGACAGGGGGACATGAAAAACTGTTTTTT	CASSPTGGHEKLFF
TRBD2	.	TRBJ2-1	TRBV28	TGTGCCAGCAGTTCCTCCGGGACTAGCGGGAGGGCGTTCTACAATGAGCAGTTCTTC	CASSSSGTSGRAFYNEQFF
.	.	TRBJ1-4	TRBV21-1	TGTGCCAGCAGCAAAGAGGGACAGCCCAGGGAAAAACTGTTTTTT	CASSKEGQPREKLFF
.	.	TRBJ1-1	TRBV7-9	TGTTCCAGCAGCTTAGGACAGCCAAACACTGAAGCTTTCTTT	CSSSLGQPNTEAFF
TRBD1	.	TRBJ2-5	TRBV2	TGTGCCAGCAGTGTGGATGACAGGGACAGCAAGACCCAGTACTTC	CASSVDDRDSKTQYF
.	once	TRBJ2-1	TRBV27	TGTGCCAGCAGTTTATCAGGGGGAAATGAGCAGTTCTTC	CASSLSGGNEQFF
.	few	TRBJ1-1	TRBV7-9	TGTGCCAGCAGCTTAGCGGAAGGGAGAGCTTTCTTT	CASSLAEGRAFF
TRBD2	.	TRBJ2-1	TRBV19	TGTGCCAGTAGTTTCCCTAGCGGGAGAAGGCAGTTCTTC	CASSFPSGRRQFF
.	few	TRBJ1-3	TRBV6-1	TGTGCCAGCAGTGAAGCGTGGAGGGCCGAATTCAGAAACACCATATATTTT	CASSEAWRAEFRNTIYF
TRBD2	.	TRBJ2-1	TRBV27	TGTGCCAGCAGTGCCAGCGGGATCTACAATGAGCAGTTCTTC	CASSASGIYNEQFF
TRBD1	few	TRBJ1-2	TRBV7-6	TGTGCCAGCAGCCTGGGACAGGGTGATGGCTACACCTTC	CASSLGQGDGYTF
.	once	TRBJ2-7	TRBV28	TGTGCCAGCAGTTTAACAGTGGCCTACGAGCAGTACTTC	CASSLTVAYEQYF
.	.	TRBJ2-7	TRBV5-1	TGCGCCAGCAGAGCGGGACAACCACCCTACGAGCAGTACTTC	CASRAGQPPYEQYF
TRBD1	.	TRBJ2-2	TRBV6-4	TGTGCCAGCAGTGAACAGGGGACGAACACCGGGGAGCTGTTTTTT	CASSEQGTNTGELFF
TRBD1	.	TRBJ2-7	TRBV6-6	TGTGCCAGCAGTCGAACAGGTTCCCCAGGGGGCGAGCAGTACTTC	CASSRTGSPGGEQYF
.	.	TRBJ2-7	TRBV10-1	TGCGCCAGCAGTATAGGGGGCTCCTACGAGCAGTACTTC	CASSIGGSYEQYF
.	.	TRBJ1-3	TRBV6-5	TGTGCCAGCAGTTCTCCGGACAAAGCTGGAAACACCATATATTTT	CASSSPDKAGNTIYF
.	.	TRBJ2-5	TRBV5-1	TGCGCCAGCAGCTACGGGACTTCGCCCCAACCCCAGTACTTC	CASSYGTSPQPQYF
.	few	TRBJ1-2	TRBV7-9	TGTGCCAGCAGCTTAGTTGACTCCCCCGAATATGGCTACACCTTC	CASSLVDSPEYGYTF
.	.	TRBJ1-5	TRBV18	TGTGCCAGCTCCCCGCGGGAGACCGGGGGAACTTTTAGCAATCAGCCCCAGCATTTT	CASSPRETGGTFSNQPQHF
.	once	TRBJ2-1	TRBV5-6	TGTGCCAGCAGCTTGTACGGCGGGGCCCTAAACAATGAGCAGTTCTTC	CASSLYGGALNNEQFF
.	.	TRBJ2-5	TRBV9	TGTGCCAGCAGCCCCCGGGATAGCGGCAGCCCAGAGACCCAGTACTTC	CASSPRDSGSPETQYF
.	once	TRBJ1-5	TRBV30	TGTGCCTGGAGAGGAAATCAGGGGAGAGGTGTTCAGCCCCAGCATTTT	CAWRGNQGRGVQPQHF
.	.	TRBJ1-1	TRBV7-2	TGTGCCAGCAGCCGTAACAGGAACACTGAAGCTTTCTTT	CASSRNRNTEAFF
.	.	TRBJ1-5	TRBV27	TGTGCCAGCAGTTTATATGCAGGGGACAATCAGCCCCAGCATTTT	CASSLYAGDNQPQHF
.	.	TRBJ1-2	TRBV6-6	TGTGCCAGCAGTTACACCGACAGGAATGGCTACACCTTC	CASSYTDRNGYTF
.	.	TRBJ1-5	TRBV15	TGTGCCACCAGCAGAGATCGCGGGCAGCCCCAGCATTTT	CATSRDRGQPQHF